This T cell receptor (beta chain) was sequenced in a study of T cell clonotyping in hematopoietic cell transplantation (TCRdb year 2021). Broadly, across the study: In the study, over a hundred blood samples were gathered from under 45 consecutive transplant recipients and their related donors. Recruitment of patients ran from September 2015 to early 2017, and follow-up continued until September 2020 or until death. Broad study findings and their caveats: The sample size was limited and the cells went unsorted, which meant the CD4 and CD8 repertoire contributions could not be told apart. Just a small fraction of recipient repertoires overlapped with donor repertoires, and more than 97% appeared de novo at the given depth. A decrease in recipient TCR diversity was observed after transplant, and a progressive increase in pathologically expanded clonotypes was seen from day 30 to day 180. Broader TCR repertoire diversity after transplant was predicted by Inverse Simpson Index values from donors and from recipients before transplant.

Related transplant donors provided blood samples for TCR beta sequencing. Using Nuclei Lysis Solution, genomic DNA was extracted from unfractionated peripheral blood mononuclear cells that were either fresh or cryopreserved. In the case of this clone: What antigen it recognizes has not been identified. No much larger clonotype is one base removed from it; base qualities were not supplied.

CDR1 SGDLS and CDR2 YYNGEE are derived from the germline V gene. Including cysteine and phenylalanine, the CDR3 has 20 amino acids. Only the CDR3 region is kept as DNA, spanning 60 bases read in frame from base 1. Deletion took 0 bases off V and 3 bases off J, with a span of 22 bases between the germline ends. TCR beta CDR3 regions were amplified from genomic DNA with the immunoSEQ assay, a bias-controlled multiplex PCR using V- and J-specific primers. A second PCR step added a proprietary barcode and Illumina adapter sequences to the CDR3 amplicons. An Illumina MiSeq instrument was used for sequencing of the CDR3 libraries. In the authors' own workflow: Export and quality control were handled in immunoSEQ Analyzer 3.0, while downstream analyses relied on R Bioconductor and Immunarch. Only productive rearrangements in the normalized downsampled data set were used to calculate repertoire metrics. In the normalized cohort, a clonotype counted as pathologically expanded if the clonotype was larger than 5 templates. The Inverse Simpson Index was used to measure repertoire diversity. To capture all clonotypes, the CMV-specificity analyses were run on the non-normalized data set. TCRdb holds this immuneACCESS table with in-frame rearrangements only. Some clones are missing; in checked studies, unresolved V genes explain under half, and the rest has no known cause. V, J and clone size are taken as reported in that table, and D and trimming were inferred from the DNA itself. The sample includes 30,000 to 45,000 clones, with over 75% observed a single time. The ten largest make up under 2.5% of the sample.

The chain employs TRBV9 and TRBJ2-6; TRBD1 is perhaps the D gene, given 6 matching bases. This clonotype was sampled from a woman aged 35 to 49 in good health. Some clones in this sample may be carry-over from other donors' samples. Specimen: peripheral blood mononuclear cells. CDR3 sequence: CASSVGGLGRGLLGANVLTF. The nucleotide sequence is TGTGCCAGCAGCGTAGGGGGGTTGGGCAGGGGTTTACTTGGGGCCAACGTCCTGACTTTC.